This T cell receptor beta chain was obtained from a study of blood T cell repertoires in COVID-19. On the study more broadly: The study drew acute and convalescent COVID-19 samples from the United States, Italy and Spain. From T cells, B-cell-depleted T cells, or PBMCs came the material, which was cDNA or gDNA.

Seattle enrolled patients during active infection and tracked them longitudinally. Authors' data handling: Nucleated cell counts were estimated from reference gene primer amplification. This table comes from immunoSEQ multiplex PCR, and its TCRdb copy is limited to in-frame clones, with some not included. V, J and clone size are those of that table, while D and trimming were read from the DNA. The table records 150,000 to 200,000 clones, more than 75% of them present only once. CDR3 size: 14 residues. Trimming took off 5 bases at V and 1 base at J, with 9 bases between the two ends. Germline-derived CDR1 and CDR2 are LGHDT and YNNKEL (reference sequence).

The sequenced sample was peripheral blood. J is TRBJ1-3 and V is TRBV3-1 (or the pseudogene TRBV3-2); possibly TRBD1 for D (5 bases). The origin of this receptor is a woman between 65 and 79 years old with COVID-19, enrolled during active disease. CDR3 residues: CASSSGLSGNTIYF. CDR3 coding DNA: TGTGCCAGCAGCTCGGGACTATCTGGAAACACCATATATTTT.